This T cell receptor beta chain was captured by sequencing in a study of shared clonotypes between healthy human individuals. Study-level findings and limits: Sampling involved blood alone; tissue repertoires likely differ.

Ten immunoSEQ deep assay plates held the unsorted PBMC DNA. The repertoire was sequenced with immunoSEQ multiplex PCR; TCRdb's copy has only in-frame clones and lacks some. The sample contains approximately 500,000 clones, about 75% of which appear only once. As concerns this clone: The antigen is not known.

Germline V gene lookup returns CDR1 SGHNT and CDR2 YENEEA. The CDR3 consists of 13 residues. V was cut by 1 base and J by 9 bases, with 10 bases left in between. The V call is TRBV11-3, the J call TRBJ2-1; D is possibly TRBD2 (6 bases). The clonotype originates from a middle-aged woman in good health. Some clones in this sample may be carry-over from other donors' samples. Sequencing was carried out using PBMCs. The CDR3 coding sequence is TGTGCCAGCAGCTTAGCTCGGGACTTTGAGCAGTTCTTC. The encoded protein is CASSLARDFEQFF.